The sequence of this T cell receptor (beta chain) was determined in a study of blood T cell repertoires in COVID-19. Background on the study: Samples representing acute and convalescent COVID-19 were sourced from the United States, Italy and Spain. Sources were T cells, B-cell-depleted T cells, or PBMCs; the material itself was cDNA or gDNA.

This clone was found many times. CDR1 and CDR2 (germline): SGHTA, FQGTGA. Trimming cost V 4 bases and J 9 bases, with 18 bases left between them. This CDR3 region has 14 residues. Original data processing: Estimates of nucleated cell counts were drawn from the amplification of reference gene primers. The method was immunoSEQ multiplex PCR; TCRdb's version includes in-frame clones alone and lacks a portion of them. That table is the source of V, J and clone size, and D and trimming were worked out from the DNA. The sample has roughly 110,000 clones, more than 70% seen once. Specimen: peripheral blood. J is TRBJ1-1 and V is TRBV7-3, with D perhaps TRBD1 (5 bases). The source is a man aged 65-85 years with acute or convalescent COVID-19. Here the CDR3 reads CASSSQQGAGKAFF. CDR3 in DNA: TGTGCCAGCAGCTCTCAACAAGGCGCAGGGAAAGCTTTCTTT.